Sequencing of this TCR beta chain was carried out in a study of blood T cell repertoires in COVID-19. Study details: Samples came from the United States, Italy and Spain, spanning acute and convalescent COVID-19. T cells, B-cell-depleted T cells, or PBMCs provided the cDNA or gDNA that served as material.

CDR1 is SEHNR, CDR2 FQNEAQ, per germline (reference sequence). V gave up 5 bases and J gave up 7 bases; unmatched junction bases: 8. The CDR3 spans 14 residues. Per the original methods: It was from reference gene primer amplification that nucleated cell counts were estimated. The repertoire was sequenced with immunoSEQ multiplex PCR; TCRdb's copy has only in-frame clones and lacks some. The V and J calls and clone size come from that table; D and trimming were worked out from the DNA. The table has 150,000 to 200,000 clones, more than 90% seen once. Sequenced material: peripheral blood. This TCR came from a man in his sixties with active or convalescent COVID-19. The chain employs TRBV7-9 and TRBJ1-2, with TRBD1 matching over 9 bases. In DNA form, the CDR3 reads TGTGCCAGCAGCCATGAGACAGGGGGTGTTGGCTACACCTTC. This translates into CASSHETGGVGYTF.